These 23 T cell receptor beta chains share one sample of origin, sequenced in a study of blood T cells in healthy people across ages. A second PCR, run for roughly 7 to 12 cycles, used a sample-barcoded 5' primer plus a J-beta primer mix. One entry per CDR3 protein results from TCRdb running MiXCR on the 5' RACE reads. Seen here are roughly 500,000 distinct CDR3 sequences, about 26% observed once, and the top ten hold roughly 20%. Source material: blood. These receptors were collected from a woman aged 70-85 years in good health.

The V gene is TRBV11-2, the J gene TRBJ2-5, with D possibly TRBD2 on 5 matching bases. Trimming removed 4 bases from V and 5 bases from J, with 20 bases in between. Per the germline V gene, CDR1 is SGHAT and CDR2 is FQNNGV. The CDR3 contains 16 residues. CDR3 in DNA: TGTGCCAGCAGCTCAGCGGTAGGAACCCCCGGGGAGACCCAGTACTTC. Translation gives CASSSAVGTPGETQYF.

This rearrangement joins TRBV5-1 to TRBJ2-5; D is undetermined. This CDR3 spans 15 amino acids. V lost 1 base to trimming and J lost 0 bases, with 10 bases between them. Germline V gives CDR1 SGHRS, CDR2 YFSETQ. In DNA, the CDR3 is TGCGCCAGCAGCTTGTCGTCACCAAACCAAGAGACCCAGTACTTC. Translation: CASSLSSPNQETQYF.

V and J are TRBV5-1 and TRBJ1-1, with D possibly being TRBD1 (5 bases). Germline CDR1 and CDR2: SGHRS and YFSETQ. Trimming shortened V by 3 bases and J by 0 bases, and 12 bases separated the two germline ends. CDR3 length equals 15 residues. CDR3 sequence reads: CASSSLGVLNTEAFF. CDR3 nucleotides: TGCGCCAGCAGCTCTCTAGGGGTGCTGAACACTGAAGCTTTCTTT.

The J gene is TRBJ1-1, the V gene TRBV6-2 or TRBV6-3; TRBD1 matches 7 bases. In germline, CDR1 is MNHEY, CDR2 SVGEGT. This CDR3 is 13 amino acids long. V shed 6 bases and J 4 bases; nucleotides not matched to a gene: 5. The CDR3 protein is CASSHQGVTEAFF. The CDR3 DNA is TGTGCCAGCAGCCACCAGGGGGTCACTGAAGCTTTCTTT.

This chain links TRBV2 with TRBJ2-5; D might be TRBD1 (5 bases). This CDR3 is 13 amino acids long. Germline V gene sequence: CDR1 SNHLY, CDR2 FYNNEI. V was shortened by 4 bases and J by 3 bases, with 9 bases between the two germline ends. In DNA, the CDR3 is TGTGCCAGCAGTGGGGGCAATGAAGAGACCCAGTACTTC. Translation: CASSGGNEETQYF.

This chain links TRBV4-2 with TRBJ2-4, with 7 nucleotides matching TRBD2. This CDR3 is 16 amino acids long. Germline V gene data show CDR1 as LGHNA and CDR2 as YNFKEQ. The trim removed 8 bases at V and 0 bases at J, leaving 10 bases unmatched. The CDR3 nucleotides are TGTGCCAGCTCCTCGACTAGCCTACTAGCCAAAAACATTCAGTACTTC. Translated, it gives CASSSTSLLAKNIQYF.

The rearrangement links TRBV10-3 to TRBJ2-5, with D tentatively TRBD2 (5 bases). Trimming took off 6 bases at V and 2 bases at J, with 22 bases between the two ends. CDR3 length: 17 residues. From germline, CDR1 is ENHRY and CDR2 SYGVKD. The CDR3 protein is CAISPPPHTGLQETQYF. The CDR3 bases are TGTGCCATCAGCCCCCCGCCCCATACGGGATTACAAGAGACCCAGTACTTC.

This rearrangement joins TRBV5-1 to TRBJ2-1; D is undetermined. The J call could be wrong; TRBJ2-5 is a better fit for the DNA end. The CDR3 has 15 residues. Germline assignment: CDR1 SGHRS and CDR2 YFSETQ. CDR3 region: CASSLLSTRSETQYF. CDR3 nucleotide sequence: TGCGCCAGCAGCCTCCTCTCGACTCGCTCGGAGACCCAGTACTTC.

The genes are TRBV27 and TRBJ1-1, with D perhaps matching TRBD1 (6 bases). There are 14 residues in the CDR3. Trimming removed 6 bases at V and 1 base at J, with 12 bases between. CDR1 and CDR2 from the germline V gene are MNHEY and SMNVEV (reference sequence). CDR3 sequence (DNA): TGTGCCAGCAGGGATGACAGGCAGAACACTGAAGCTTTCTTT. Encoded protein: CASRDDRQNTEAFF.

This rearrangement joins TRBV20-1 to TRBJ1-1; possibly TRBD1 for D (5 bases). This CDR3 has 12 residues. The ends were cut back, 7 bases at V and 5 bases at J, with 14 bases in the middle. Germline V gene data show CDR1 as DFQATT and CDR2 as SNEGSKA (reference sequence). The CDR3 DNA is TGCAGTGTTCCTTCCCAGGGTACTGAAGCTTTCTTT. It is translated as CSVPSQGTEAFF.

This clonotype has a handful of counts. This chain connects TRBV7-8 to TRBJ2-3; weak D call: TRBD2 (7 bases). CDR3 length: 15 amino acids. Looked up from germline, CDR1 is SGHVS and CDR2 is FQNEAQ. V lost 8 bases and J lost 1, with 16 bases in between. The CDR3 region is CASGRVGGRTDTQYF. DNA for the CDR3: TGTGCCAGCGGCAGGGTGGGGGGGCGCACAGATACGCAGTATTTT.

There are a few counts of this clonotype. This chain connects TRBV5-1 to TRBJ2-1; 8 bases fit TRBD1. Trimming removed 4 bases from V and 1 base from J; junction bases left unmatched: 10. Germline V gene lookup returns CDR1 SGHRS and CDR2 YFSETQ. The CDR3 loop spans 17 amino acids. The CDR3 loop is CASSPGQGSISYNEQFF. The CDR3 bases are TGCGCCAGCAGCCCAGGACAGGGAAGTATTTCCTACAATGAGCAGTTCTTC.

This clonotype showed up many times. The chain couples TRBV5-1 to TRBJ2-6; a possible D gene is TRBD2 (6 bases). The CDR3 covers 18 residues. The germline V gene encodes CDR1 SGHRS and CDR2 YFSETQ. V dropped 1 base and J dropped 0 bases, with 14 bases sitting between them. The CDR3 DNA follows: TGCGCCAGCAGCTTGAACGGGGGAGGATACTCTGGGGCCAACGTCCTGACTTTC. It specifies CASSLNGGGYSGANVLTF.

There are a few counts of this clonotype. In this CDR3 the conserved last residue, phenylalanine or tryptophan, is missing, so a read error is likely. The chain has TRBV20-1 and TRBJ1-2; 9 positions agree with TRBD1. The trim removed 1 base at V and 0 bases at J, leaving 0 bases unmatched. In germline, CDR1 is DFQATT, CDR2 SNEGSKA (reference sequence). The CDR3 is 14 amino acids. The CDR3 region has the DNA TGCAGTGCTAGAGGGACAGGGGCTAACTATGGCTACACCCTC. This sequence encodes CSARGTGANYGYTL.

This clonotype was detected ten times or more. The CDR3 spells CATSQGPIGANVLTF. The CDR3 DNA reads as TGTGCCACCAGCCAGGGCCCGATTGGGGCCAACGTCCTGACTTTC. The rearrangement links TRBV15 to TRBJ2-6, with a weak D call TRBD1 (5 bases). Germline V gene sequence: CDR1 LNHNV, CDR2 YYDKDF (reference sequence). This CDR3 contains 15 residues. Trimming shortened V by 5 bases and J by 3 bases, and 11 bases separated the two germline ends.

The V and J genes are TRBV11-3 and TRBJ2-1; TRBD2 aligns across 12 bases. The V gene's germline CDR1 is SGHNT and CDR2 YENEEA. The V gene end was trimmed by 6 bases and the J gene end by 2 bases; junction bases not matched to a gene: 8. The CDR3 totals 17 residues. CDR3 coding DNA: TGTGCCAGCAGAGGGCTAGCGGGGGGGAATACCTACAATGAGCAGTTCTTC. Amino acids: CASRGLAGGNTYNEQFF.

CDR3 sequence reads: CASSEPGAVNEKLFF. The CDR3 region has the DNA TGTGCCAGCAGTGAACCCGGGGCAGTTAATGAAAAACTGTTTTTT. The chain recombines TRBV2 with TRBJ1-4; tentative D call: TRBD1 (5 bases). Trimming removed 2 bases at V and 4 bases at J, with 11 bases between. The CDR3 runs to 15 residues. The germline gives CDR1 SNHLY, CDR2 FYNNEI.

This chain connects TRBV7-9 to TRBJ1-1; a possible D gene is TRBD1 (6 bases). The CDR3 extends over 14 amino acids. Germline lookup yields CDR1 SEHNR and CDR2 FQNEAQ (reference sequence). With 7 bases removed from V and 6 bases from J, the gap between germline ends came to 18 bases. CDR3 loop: CASTATGGASEAFF. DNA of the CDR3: TGTGCCAGCACCGCAACCGGGGGGGCTTCTGAAGCTTTCTTT.

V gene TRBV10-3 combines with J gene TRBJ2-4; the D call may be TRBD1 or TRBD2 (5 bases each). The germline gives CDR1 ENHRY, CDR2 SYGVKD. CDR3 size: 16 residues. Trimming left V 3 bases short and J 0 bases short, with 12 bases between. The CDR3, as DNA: TGTGCCATCAGTGATATGGGACGACTAGCCAAAAACATTCAGTACTTC. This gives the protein CAISDMGRLAKNIQYF.

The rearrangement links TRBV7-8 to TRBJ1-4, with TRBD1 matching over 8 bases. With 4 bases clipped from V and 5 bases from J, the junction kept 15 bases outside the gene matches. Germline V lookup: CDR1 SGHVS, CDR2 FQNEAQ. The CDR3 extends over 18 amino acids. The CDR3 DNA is TGTGCCAGCAGCTCGACTCTAGGACAGGGCGGACGGAATGAAAAACTGTTTTTT. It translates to CASSSTLGQGGRNEKLFF. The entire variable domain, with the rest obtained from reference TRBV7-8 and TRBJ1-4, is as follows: GAGVSQSPRYKVAKRGQDVALRCDPISGHVSLFWYQQALGQGPEFLTYFQNEAQLDKSGLPSDRFFAERPEGSVSTLKIQRTQQEDSAVYLCASSSTLGQGGRNEKLFFGSGTQLSVL.

The CDR3 reads CASRTGRNTEAFF. CDR3 sequence (DNA): TGTGCCAGTAGGACAGGGCGGAACACTGAAGCTTTCTTT. The V gene is TRBV19, the J gene TRBJ1-1; 7 bases agree with TRBD1. The CDR3 loop spans 13 amino acids. Per the germline V gene, CDR1 is LNHDA and CDR2 is SQIVND (reference sequence). V shed 6 bases, J shed 1 base, and the junction held 2 bases outside the gene matches.

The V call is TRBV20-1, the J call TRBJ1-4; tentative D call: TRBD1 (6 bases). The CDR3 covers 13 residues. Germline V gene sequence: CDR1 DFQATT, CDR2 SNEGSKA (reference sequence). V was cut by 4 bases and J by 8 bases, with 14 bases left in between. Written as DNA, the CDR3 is TGCAGTGCTACAGGCCGGGACAACGAAAAACTGTTTTTT. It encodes CSATGRDNEKLFF.

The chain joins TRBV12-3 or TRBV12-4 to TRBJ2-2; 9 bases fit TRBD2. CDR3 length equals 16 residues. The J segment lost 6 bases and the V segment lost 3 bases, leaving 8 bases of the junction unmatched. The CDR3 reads CASSFRRGGRAGELFF. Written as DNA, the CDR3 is TGTGCCAGCAGTTTCCGGCGGGGGGGCCGCGCCGGGGAGCTGTTTTTT.